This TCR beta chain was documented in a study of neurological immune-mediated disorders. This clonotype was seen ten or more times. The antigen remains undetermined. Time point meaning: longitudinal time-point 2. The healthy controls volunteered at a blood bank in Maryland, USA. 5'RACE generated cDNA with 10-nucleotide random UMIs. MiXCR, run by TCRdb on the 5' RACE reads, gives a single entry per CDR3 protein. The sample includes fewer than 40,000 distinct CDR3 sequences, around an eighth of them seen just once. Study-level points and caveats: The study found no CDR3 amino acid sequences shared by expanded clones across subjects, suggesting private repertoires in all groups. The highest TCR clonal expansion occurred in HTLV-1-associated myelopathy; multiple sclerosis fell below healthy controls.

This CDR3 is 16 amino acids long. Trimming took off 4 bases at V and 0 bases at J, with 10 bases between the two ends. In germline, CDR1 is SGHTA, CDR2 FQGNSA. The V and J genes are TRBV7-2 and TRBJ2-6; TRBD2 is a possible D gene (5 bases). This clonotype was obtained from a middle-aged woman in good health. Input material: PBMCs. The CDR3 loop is CASSSSYSSGANVLTF. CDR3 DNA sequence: TGTGCCAGCAGCTCTAGCTACAGCTCTGGGGCCAACGTCCTGACTTTC.